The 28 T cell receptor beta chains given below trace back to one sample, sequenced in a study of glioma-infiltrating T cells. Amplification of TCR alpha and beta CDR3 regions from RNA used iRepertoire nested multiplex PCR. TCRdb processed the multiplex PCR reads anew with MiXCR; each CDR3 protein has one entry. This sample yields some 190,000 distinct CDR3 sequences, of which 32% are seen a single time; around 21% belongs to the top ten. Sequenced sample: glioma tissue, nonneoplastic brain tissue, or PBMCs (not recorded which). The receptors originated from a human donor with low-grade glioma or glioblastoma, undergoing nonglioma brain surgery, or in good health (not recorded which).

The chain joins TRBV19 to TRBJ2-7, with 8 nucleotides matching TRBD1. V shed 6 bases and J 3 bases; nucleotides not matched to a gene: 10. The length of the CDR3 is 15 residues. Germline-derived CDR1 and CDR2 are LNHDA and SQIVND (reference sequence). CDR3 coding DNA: TGTGCCAGTAGCCTAAACGGACAGGGTAACTACGAGCAGTACTTC. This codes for CASSLNGQGNYEQYF.

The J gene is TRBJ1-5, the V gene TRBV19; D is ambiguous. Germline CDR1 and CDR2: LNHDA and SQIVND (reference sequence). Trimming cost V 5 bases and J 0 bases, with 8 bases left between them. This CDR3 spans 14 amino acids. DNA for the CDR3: TGTGCCAGTAGTTCCCTTTATAGCAATCAGCCCCAGCATTTT. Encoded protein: CASSSLYSNQPQHF.

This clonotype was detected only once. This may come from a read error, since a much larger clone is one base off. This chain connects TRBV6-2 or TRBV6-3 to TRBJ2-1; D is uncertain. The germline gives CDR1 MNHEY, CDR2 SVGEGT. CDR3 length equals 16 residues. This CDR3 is CAGSYNRAGRDDEQFF. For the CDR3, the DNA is TGTGCCGGCAGTTACAACCGGGCCGGAAGAGACGATGAGCAGTTCTTC.

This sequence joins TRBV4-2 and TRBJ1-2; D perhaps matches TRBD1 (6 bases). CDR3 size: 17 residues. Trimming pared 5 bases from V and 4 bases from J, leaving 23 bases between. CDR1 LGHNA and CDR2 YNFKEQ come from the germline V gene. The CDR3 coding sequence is TGTGCCAGCAGCAAGGAAGATACAGGGTCTGACGTCTATGGCTACACCTTC. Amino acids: CASSKEDTGSDVYGYTF.

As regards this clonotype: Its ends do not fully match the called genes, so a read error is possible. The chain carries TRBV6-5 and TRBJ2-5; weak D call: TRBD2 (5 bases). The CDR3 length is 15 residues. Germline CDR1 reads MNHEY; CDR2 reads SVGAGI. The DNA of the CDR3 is TGTGCCAGCAGTTCCGAGCTCGGAGGACTGGAGACTCAGCACTTC. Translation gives CASSSELGGLETQHF.

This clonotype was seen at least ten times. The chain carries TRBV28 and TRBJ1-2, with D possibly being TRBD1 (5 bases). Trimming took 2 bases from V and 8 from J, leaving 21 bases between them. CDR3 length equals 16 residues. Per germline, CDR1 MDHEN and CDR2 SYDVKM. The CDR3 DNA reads TGTGCCAGCAGTTTAGGGGGAATAGGAGGGGTGGAAGGCTACACCTTC. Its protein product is CASSLGGIGGVEGYTF.

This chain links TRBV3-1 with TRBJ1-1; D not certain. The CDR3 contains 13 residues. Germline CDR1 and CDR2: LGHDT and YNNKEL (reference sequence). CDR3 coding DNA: TGTTCCATCAGCCAAGTCGCCGGGCCTGAAGCTTTCTTT. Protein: CSISQVAGPEAFF.

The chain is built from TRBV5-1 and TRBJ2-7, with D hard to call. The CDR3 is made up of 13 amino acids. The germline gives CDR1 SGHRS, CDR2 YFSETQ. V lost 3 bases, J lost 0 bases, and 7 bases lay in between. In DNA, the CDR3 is TGCGCCAGCAGCTCCGATCACTCCTACGAGCAGTACTTC. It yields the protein CASSSDHSYEQYF.

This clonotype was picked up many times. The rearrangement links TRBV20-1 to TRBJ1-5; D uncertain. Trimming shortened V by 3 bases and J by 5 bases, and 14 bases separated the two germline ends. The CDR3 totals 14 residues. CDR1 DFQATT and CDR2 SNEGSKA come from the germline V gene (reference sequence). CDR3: CSASLQRGDQPQHF. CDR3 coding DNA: TGCAGTGCTAGTTTACAGCGAGGAGATCAGCCCCAGCATTTT.

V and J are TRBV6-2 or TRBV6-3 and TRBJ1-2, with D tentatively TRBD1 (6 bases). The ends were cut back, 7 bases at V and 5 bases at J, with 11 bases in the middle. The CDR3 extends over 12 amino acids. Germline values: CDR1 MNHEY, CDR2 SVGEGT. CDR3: CASNIGQYGYTF. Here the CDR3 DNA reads TGTGCCAGCAATATCGGACAGTATGGCTACACCTTC.

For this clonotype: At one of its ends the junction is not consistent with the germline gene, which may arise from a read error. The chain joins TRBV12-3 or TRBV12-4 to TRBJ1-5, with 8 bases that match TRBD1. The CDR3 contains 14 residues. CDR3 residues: CASRRTGGNKKKNF. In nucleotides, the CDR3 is TGTGCCAGCAGGCGAACAGGGGGAAATAAGAAAAAGAATTTT.

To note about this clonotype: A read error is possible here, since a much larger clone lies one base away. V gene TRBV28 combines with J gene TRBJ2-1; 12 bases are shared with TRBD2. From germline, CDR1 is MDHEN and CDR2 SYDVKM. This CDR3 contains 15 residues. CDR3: CASNLGRLAGGPGFF. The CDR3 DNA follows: TGTGCCAGCAATTTAGGTCGTCTAGCGGGAGGGCCAGGGTTCTTC.

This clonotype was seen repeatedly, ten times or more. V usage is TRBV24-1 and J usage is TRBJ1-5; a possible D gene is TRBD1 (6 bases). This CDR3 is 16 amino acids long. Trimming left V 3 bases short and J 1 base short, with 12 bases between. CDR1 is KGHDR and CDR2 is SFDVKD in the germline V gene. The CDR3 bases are TGTGCCACCAGTGATCGGGGGGACATAAGCAATCAGCCCCAGCATTTT. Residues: CATSDRGDISNQPQHF.

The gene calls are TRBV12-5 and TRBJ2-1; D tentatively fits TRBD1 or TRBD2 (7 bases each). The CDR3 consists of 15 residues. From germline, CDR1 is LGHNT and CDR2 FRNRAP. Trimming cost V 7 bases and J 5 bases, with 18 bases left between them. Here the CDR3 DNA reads TGTGCTAGTGAGAGGGCGGGGGACAGAAACAATGAGCAGTTCTTC. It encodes CASERAGDRNNEQFF.

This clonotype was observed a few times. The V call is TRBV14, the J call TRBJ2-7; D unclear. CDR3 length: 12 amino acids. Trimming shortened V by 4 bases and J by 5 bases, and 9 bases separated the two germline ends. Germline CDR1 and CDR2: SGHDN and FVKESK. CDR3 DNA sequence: TGTGCCAGCAGCCGCTTATGGGACGAGCAGTACTTC. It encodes CASSRLWDEQYF.

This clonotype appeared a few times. The CDR3 loop is CSVARQGPDEKLFF. In DNA, the CDR3 is TGCAGCGTGGCTAGACAGGGGCCAGATGAAAAACTGTTTTTT. This chain uses TRBV29-1 with TRBJ1-4, with TRBD1 matching over 8 bases. V was clipped by 6 bases and J by 6 bases; unmatched bases: 9. CDR1 is SQVTM and CDR2 is ANQGSEA in the germline V gene. This CDR3 is 14 amino acids long.

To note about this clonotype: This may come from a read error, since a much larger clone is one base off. DNA for the CDR3: TGCGCCATCAGCCAAGATTTAGGGGGCTACTATGGCTACACCTTC. Translation: CAISQDLGGYYGYTF. The chain couples TRBV4-1 to TRBJ1-2, with 7 bases matching TRBD1. Germline V gene data show CDR1 as MGHRA and CDR2 as YSYEKL. The CDR3 length is 15 residues.

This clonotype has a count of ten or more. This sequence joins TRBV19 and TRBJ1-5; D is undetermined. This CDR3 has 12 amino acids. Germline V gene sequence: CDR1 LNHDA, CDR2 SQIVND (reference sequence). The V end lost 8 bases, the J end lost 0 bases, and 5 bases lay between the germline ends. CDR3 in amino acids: CASLGSNQPQHF. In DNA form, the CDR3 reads TGTGCCAGTTTGGGTAGCAATCAGCCCCAGCATTTT. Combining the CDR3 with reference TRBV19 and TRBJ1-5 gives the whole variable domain DGGITQSPKYLFRKEGQNVTLSCEQNLNHDAMYWYRQDPGQGLRLIYYSQIVNDFQKGDIAEGYSVSREKKESFPLTVTSAQKNPTAFYLCASLGSNQPQHFGDGTRLSIL.

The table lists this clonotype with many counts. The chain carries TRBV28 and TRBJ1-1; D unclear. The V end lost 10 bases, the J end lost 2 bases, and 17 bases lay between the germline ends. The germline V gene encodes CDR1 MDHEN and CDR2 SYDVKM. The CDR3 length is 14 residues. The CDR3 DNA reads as TGTGCCACCAAGGACCCCTTGGGCAACACTGAAGCTTTCTTT. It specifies CATKDPLGNTEAFF.

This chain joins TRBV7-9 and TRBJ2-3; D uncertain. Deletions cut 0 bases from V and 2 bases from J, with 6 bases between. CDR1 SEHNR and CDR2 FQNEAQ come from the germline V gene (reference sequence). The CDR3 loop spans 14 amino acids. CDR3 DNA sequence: TGTGCCAGCAGCTTAGCTAGCTCCACAGATACGCAGTATTTT. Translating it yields CASSLASSTDTQYF.

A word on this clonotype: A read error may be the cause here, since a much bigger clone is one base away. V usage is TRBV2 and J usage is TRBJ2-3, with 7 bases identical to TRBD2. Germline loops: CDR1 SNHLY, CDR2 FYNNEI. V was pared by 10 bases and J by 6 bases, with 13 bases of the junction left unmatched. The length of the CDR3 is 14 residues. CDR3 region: CATLGSGTLDTQYF. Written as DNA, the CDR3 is TGTGCCACGTTAGGGAGCGGGACGTTGGATACGCAGTATTTT.

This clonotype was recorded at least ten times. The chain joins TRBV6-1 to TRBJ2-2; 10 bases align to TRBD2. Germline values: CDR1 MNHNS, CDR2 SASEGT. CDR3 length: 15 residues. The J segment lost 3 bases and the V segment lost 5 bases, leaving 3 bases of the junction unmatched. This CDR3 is CASSTAGGDTGELFF. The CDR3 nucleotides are TGTGCCAGCAGTACAGCGGGAGGGGACACCGGGGAGCTGTTTTTT.

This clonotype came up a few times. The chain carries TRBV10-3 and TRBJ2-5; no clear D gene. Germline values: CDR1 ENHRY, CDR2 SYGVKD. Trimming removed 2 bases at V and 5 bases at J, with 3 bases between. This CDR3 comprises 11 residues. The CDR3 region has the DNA TGTGCCATCAGTGAGACGGAGACCCAGTACTTC. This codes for CAISETETQYF.

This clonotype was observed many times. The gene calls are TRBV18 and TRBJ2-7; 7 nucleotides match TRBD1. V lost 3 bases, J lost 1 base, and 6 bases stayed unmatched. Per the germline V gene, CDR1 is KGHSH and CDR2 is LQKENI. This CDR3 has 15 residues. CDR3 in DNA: TGTGCCAGCTCACCGCTCCGGGACAGTTCCTACGAGCAGTACTTC. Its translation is CASSPLRDSSYEQYF. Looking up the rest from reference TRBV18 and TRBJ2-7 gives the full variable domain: NAGVMQNPRHLVRRRGQEARLRCSPMKGHSHVYWYRQLPEEGLKFMVYLQKENIIDESGMPKERFSAEFPKEGPSILRIQQVVRGDSAAYFCASSPLRDSSYEQYFGPGTRLTVT.

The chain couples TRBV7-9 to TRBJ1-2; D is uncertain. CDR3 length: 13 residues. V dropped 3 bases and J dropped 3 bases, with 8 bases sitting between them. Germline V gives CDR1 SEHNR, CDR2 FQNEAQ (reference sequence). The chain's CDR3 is CASSFPVDYGYTF. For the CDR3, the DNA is TGTGCCAGCAGCTTTCCCGTCGACTATGGCTACACCTTC.

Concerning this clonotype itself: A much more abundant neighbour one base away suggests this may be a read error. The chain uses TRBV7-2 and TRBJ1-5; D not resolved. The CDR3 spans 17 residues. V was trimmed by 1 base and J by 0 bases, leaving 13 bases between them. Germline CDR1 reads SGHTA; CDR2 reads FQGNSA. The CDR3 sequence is CASSLVVRRFSNQPQHF. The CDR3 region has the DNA TGTGCCAGCAGCTTAGTCGTACGCCGCTTTAGCAATCAGCCCCAGCATTTT.

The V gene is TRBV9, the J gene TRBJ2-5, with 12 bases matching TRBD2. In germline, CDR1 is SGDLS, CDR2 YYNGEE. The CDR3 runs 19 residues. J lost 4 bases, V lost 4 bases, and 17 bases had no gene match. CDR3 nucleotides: TGTGCCAGCAGCCCATTCCAACCGCCGAAGGGACTAGCGGGAGAGACCCAGTACTTC. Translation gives CASSPFQPPKGLAGETQYF.

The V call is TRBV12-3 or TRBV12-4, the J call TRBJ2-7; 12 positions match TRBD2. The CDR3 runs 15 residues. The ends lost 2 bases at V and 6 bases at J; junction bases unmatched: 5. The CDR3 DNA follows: TGTGCCAGCAGTTTACTAGCGGGAGGGGTTCGCGAGCAGTACTTC. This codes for CASSLLAGGVREQYF.